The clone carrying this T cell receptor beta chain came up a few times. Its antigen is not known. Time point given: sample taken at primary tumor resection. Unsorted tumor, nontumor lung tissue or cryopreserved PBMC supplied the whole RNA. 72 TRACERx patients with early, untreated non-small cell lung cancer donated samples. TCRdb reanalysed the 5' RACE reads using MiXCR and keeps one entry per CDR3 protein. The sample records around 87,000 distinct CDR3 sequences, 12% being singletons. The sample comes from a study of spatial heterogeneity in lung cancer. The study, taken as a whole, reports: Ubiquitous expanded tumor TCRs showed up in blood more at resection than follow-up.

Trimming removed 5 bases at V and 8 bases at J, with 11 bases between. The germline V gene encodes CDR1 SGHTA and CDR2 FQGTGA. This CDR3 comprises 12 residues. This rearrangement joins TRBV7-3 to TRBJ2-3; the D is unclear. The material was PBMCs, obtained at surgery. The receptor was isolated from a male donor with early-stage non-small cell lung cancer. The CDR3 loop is CASSRLLGTQYF. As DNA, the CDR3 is TGTGCCAGCAGCCGACTCCTTGGTACGCAGTATTTT.